Reported below is one TCR beta chain. As yet, its antigen is unknown. TCRdb's table, derived via immunoSEQ multiplex PCR, lists solely in-frame clones and lacks some. Of around 92,000 clones listed, around 92% are singletons. These data are taken from a study of OX40 agonist ivuxolimab in advanced cancers. Patients who had autoimmune disease history or got systemic immunosuppression were left out. General observations from the study: In CD8+ T cells, expanded clones were on average more numerous than in CD4+.

The length of the CDR3 is 13 residues. The germline V and J ends were trimmed by 2 bases and 5 bases, with 9 bases remaining between them. Germline V lookup: CDR1 ENHRY, CDR2 SYGVKD. The specimen comprised CD4+ or CD8+ T cells sorted from blood, sampled in a trial of the OX40 agonist ivuxolimab. The TCR comes from an adult with an advanced solid tumor such as melanoma, head and neck, liver or kidney cancer. The chain carries TRBV10-3 and TRBJ2-5; D gene unclear. The CDR3 DNA reads as TGTGCCATCAGTGAGAGGCAGGCTGAGACCCAGTACTTC. Translation gives CAISERQAETQYF.